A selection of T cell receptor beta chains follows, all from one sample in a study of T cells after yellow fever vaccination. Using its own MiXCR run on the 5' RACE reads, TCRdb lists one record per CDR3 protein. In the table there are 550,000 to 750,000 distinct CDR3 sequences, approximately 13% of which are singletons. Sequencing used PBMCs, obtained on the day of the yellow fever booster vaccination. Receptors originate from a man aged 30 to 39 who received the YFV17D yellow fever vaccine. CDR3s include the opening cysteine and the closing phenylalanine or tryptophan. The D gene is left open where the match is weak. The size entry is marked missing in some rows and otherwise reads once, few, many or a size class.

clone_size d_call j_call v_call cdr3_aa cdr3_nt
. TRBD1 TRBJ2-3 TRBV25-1 CASSDYGQGAGTQYF TGTGCCAGCAGTGATTACGGACAGGGGGCTGGTACGCAGTATTTT
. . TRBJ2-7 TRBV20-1 CSARILAELPLVEQYF TGCAGTGCTAGAATACTAGCCGAGTTACCCCTGGTTGAGCAGTACTTC
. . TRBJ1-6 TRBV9 CASSVSGYNSPLHF TGTGCCAGCAGCGTCTCAGGATATAATTCACCCCTCCACTTT
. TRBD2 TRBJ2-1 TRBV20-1 CSARVAGVYNEQFF TGCAGTGCTAGGGTAGCGGGCGTTTACAATGAGCAGTTCTTC
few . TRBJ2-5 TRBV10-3 CAISESRRTETQYF TGTGCCATCAGTGAGTCTCGGAGAACTGAGACCCAGTACTTC
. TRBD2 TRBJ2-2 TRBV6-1 CASKSGTSGIAGELFF TGTGCCAGTAAATCCGGGACTAGCGGGATCGCCGGGGAGCTGTTTTTT
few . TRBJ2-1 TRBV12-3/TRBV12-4 CASNDNYNEQFF TGTGCCAGCAATGACAACTACAATGAGCAGTTCTTC
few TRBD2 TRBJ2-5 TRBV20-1 CSAPRASGVQETQYF TGCAGTGCCCCAAGGGCTAGCGGGGTGCAAGAGACCCAGTACTTC
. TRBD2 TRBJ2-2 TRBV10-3 CAISESVGGRAPGELFF TGTGCCATCAGTGAGTCAGTAGGCGGGAGGGCCCCCGGGGAGCTGTTTTTT
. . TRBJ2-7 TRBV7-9 CASSLIISGSYEQYF TGTGCCAGCAGCTTAATCATTAGCGGATCCTACGAGCAGTACTTC
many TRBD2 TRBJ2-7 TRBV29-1 CSVGSGTGGEQYF TGCAGCGTCGGTAGCGGGACCGGCGGCGAGCAGTACTTC
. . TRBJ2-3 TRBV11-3 CASSKEGTEPTDTQYF TGTGCCAGCAGCAAGGAGGGCACGGAGCCCACAGATACGCAGTATTTT
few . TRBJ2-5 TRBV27 CASSPTGLLQETQYF TGTGCCAGCAGTCCGACAGGACTCCTGCAAGAGACCCAGTACTTC
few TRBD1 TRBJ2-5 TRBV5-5 CASSLGTGTAGETQYF TGTGCCAGCAGCTTAGGGACAGGGACTGCTGGAGAGACCCAGTACTTC
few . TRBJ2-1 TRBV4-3 CASSQRGGGARGTDEQFF TGCGCCAGCAGCCAGAGGGGGGGCGGTGCGCGGGGTACCGATGAGCAGTTCTTC
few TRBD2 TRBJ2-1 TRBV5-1 CASSFTSGRDGEQFF TGCGCCAGCAGCTTTACTAGCGGGAGGGACGGTGAGCAGTTCTTC
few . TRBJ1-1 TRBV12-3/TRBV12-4 CASSLDSYNTEAFF TGTGCCAGCAGTCTGGACAGTTATAACACTGAAGCTTTCTTT
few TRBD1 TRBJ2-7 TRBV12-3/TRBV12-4 CASTFAGGTEQYF TGTGCCAGCACCTTTGCAGGGGGCACCGAGCAGTACTTC
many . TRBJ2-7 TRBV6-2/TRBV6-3 CASSLPVSEQYF TGTGCCAGCAGTTTGCCGGTTAGCGAGCAGTACTTC
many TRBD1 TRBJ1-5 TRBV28 CASYARQGNQPQHF TGTGCCAGCTACGCAAGACAGGGGAATCAGCCCCAGCATTTT
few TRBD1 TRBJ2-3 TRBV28 CASSYRTGATDTQYF TGTGCCAGCAGTTATCGAACAGGGGCCACAGATACGCAGTATTTT
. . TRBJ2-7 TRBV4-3 CASSPSRLVYEQYF TGCGCCAGCAGCCCGAGCCGGTTGGTCTACGAGCAGTACTTC
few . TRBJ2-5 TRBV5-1 CASSLTGTPYQETQYF TGCGCCAGCAGCTTGACAGGGACCCCGTACCAAGAGACCCAGTACTTC
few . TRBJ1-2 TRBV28 CASSSGPRWDGYTF TGTGCCAGCAGTTCCGGACCCCGTTGGGATGGCTACACCTTC
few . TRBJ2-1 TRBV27 CASSLREGVRSYNEQFF TGTGCCAGCAGTTTACGAGAAGGGGTTAGGTCCTACAATGAGCAGTTCTTC
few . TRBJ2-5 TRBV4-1 CASSPGVGGGLSQETQYF TGCGCCAGCAGCCCCGGTGTGGGGGGAGGCCTAAGCCAAGAGACCCAGTACTTC
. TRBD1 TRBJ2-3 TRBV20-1 CSARGTGGPRTDTQYF TGCAGTGCTAGAGGAACAGGGGGACCACGCACAGATACGCAGTATTTT
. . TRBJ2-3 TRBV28 CASSLTHADTQYF TGTGCCAGCAGTTTAACCCACGCAGATACGCAGTATTTT
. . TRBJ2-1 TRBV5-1 CASSFDSRLGYNEQFF TGCGCCAGCAGCTTCGACTCCCGTTTGGGGTACAATGAGCAGTTCTTC
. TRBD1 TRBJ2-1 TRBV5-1 CASSPLDRGVLDEQFF TGCGCCAGCAGCCCGCTGGACAGGGGGGTACTCGATGAGCAGTTCTTC
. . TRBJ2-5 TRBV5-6 CASSLELRRETQYF TGTGCCAGCAGCTTGGAGCTGAGGCGCGAGACCCAGTACTTC
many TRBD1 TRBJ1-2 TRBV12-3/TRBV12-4 CASSLPAGGSGYTF TGTGCCAGCAGTTTACCCGCAGGGGGCAGCGGCTACACCTTC